The 2 T cell receptor beta chains reported below all come from one sample, sequenced in a study of human T cells and chemical hapten exposure. TCRdb fed the RACE reads into MiXCR, producing one record per CDR3 protein. The sample carries roughly 260,000 distinct CDR3 sequences, about 8.6% recorded once. Time point specified: pre-sensitization, week 0. Specified treatment: therapeutic diphenylcyclopropenone sensitization with weekly scalp DPC. Sequencing was performed on whole blood, taken in connection with sensitization to the hapten diphenylcyclopropenone (DPC). The receptors originated from a woman between 40 and 55 years old with alopecia areata. Some clones in this sample may be carry-over from other donors' samples.

This clonotype was counted many times. The chain joins TRBV28 to TRBJ1-1; the match to TRBD1 covers 9 bases. The CDR3 sequence is 14 residues long. Germline CDR1 is MDHEN and CDR2 is SYDVKM. The junction had 10 bases not matched to a gene; V was cut back by 10 bases and J by 4 bases. For the CDR3, the DNA is TGTGCCATTCAGACAGGGGGTAAGTCCACTGAAGCTTTCTTT. Protein sequence: CAIQTGGKSTEAFF. The full variable domain, in which reference TRBV28 and TRBJ1-1 provide the parts outside the CDR3, is DVKVTQSSRYLVKRTGEKVFLECVQDMDHENMFWYRQDPGLGLRLIYFSYDVKMKEKGDIPEGYSVSREKKERFSLILESASTNQTSMYLCAIQTGGKSTEAFFGQGTRLTVV.

This clonotype came up a few times. The rearrangement joins TRBV27 to TRBJ1-5; TRBD1 matches 7 bases. Losses at the gene ends were 2 bases for V and 7 bases for J; bases not matched to a gene: 5. The CDR3 covers 14 residues. CDR1 is MNHEY and CDR2 is SMNVEV in the germline V gene (reference sequence). CDR3 protein: CASSLKAGGQPQHF. CDR3 DNA sequence: TGTGCCAGCAGTTTAAAGGCAGGGGGGCAGCCCCAGCATTTT.